The rows below give T cell receptor beta chains drawn from one sample of a study of cytomegalovirus exposure and HLA in healthy donors. The assay was immunoSEQ multiplex PCR, and TCRdb's table has in-frame clones only and misses some. The repertoire includes approximately 74,000 clones, more than 80% of them detected once, and 2.5% to 3% sits in the top ten. Sequencing input: PBMCs. These receptors were collected from a woman in her 30s in good health and CMV-seronegative. Both conserved end residues are part of each CDR3. The D gene is left open where the match is weak. Clone size is not always given. Where it is, it says once, few, many or a class for expanded clones.

d_call	clone_size	v_call	j_call	cdr3_aa	cdr3_nt
TRBD1	NA	TRBV30	TRBJ1-1	CAWSWTGGDTEAFF	TGTGCCTGGAGTTGGACAGGGGGAGACACTGAAGCTTTCTTT
NA	NA	TRBV27	TRBJ1-2	CASSRTSGTSLYGYTF	TGTGCCAGCAGTCGAACCTCCGGGACAAGTTTGTATGGCTACACCTTC
NA	NA	TRBV10-3	TRBJ1-4	CAISLTGEKLFF	TGTGCCATCAGTTTAACAGGTGAAAAACTGTTTTTT
TRBD1	few	TRBV9	TRBJ2-7	CASSKLTGGVEEQYF	TGTGCCAGCAGCAAACTCACAGGGGGCGTGGAAGAGCAGTACTTC
NA	NA	TRBV7-8	TRBJ1-3	CASSTYRDSGNTIYF	TGTGCCAGCAGCACCTACAGGGACTCTGGAAACACCATATATTTT
NA	NA	TRBV6-6	TRBJ2-3	CASSSGTVRTDTQYF	TGTGCCAGCAGCTCGGGGACTGTCCGCACAGATACGCAGTATTTT
NA	NA	TRBV19	TRBJ2-2	CASDRMNTGELFF	TGTGCCAGTGACAGGATGAACACCGGGGAGCTGTTTTTT
TRBD1	NA	TRBV9	TRBJ2-1	CASSFGTALVGEQFF	TGTGCCAGCAGCTTCGGGACAGCCCTAGTGGGTGAGCAGTTCTTC
NA	NA	TRBV7-8	TRBJ2-7	CASSPGLPGAYEQYF	TGTGCCAGCAGCCCGGGACTCCCGGGCGCCTACGAGCAGTACTTC
NA	once	TRBV11-2	TRBJ2-1	CASSSTTGSSYNEQFF	TGTGCCAGCAGCTCCACGACAGGCAGCTCCTACAATGAGCAGTTCTTC
NA	NA	TRBV29-1	TRBJ2-7	CSVERTQPYEQYF	TGCAGCGTTGAGAGGACTCAACCCTACGAGCAGTACTTC
TRBD1	NA	TRBV7-9	TRBJ2-1	CASSGGQEAYNEQFF	TGTGCCAGCAGCGGGGGACAGGAGGCATACAATGAGCAGTTCTTC
NA	few	TRBV11-3	TRBJ2-7	CASSPGSYYEQYF	TGTGCCAGCAGCCCAGGGTCCTACTACGAGCAGTACTTC
NA	once	TRBV5-6	TRBJ1-2	CASSLGATAYGYTF	TGTGCCAGCAGCTTGGGAGCCACAGCTTATGGCTACACCTTC
TRBD1	NA	TRBV5-1	TRBJ1-1	CASSSGTGMSEAFF	TGCGCCAGCAGTTCCGGGACAGGGATGTCTGAAGCTTTCTTT
TRBD1	NA	TRBV6-5	TRBJ2-7	CASRPDRGPSYEQYF	TGTGCCAGCAGACCCGACAGGGGGCCTTCCTACGAGCAGTACTTC
TRBD1	NA	TRBV7-9	TRBJ1-2	CASSLAAGGEGYTF	TGTGCCAGCAGCTTAGCTGCAGGGGGCGAGGGCTACACCTTC
NA	once	TRBV19	TRBJ2-7	CASRNTDRPLTSYEQYF	TGTGCCAGTAGAAATACTGACAGACCACTAACCTCCTACGAGCAGTACTTC
TRBD1	NA	TRBV27	TRBJ1-1	CATTGQGRTEAFF	TGTGCCACCACGGGACAGGGGCGAACTGAAGCTTTCTTT